What follows are 10 T cell receptor beta chains derived from one specimen sequenced in a study of blood T cells in healthy people across ages. Alongside a J-beta primer mix, a sample-barcoded 5' primer served in a second PCR lasting about 7 to 11 cycles. Each CDR3 protein gets one entry after TCRdb re-called the 5' RACE reads with MiXCR. Of almost 1 million distinct CDR3 sequences listed, 51% are singletons. The sequenced sample was blood. All receptors derive from a woman aged 60 to 75 in good health.

This clonotype has just a few counts. V and J are TRBV7-8 and TRBJ2-5; a weak D match, TRBD2 (5 bases). CDR1 and CDR2 (germline): SGHVS, FQNEAQ. There are 12 residues in the CDR3. Trimming shortened V by 5 bases and J by 5 bases, and 9 bases separated the two germline ends. CDR3 sequence reads: CASSPWEETQYF. CDR3 coding DNA: TGTGCCAGCAGCCCCTGGGAGGAGACCCAGTACTTC.

The genes are TRBV5-1 and TRBJ2-5, with 9 bases fitting TRBD1. The J call may be incorrect, as the DNA end agrees better with TRBJ2-7. Germline V lookup: CDR1 SGHRS, CDR2 YFSETQ. This CDR3 comprises 16 residues. CDR3 nucleotide sequence: TGCGCCAGCAGCTCCTTTCCGAGACAGGGGGAAAACGAGCAGTACTTC. Encoded protein: CASSSFPRQGENEQYF.

The chain has TRBV4-2 and TRBJ2-7, with 9 bases lining up with TRBD2. Germline values: CDR1 LGHNA, CDR2 YNFKEQ. V lost 0 bases, J lost 10 bases, and 19 bases stayed unmatched. The CDR3 is 18 residues long. The CDR3 sequence: CASSQDGQRGAQETAQYF. For the CDR3, the DNA is TGTGCCAGCAGCCAAGATGGGCAGCGGGGGGCCCAAGAGACGGCCCAGTACTTC.

In this sample, this clonotype turned up a few times. The chain links TRBV29-1 to TRBJ2-3; possible D gene TRBD1, 5 bases. CDR3 length: 12 residues. From germline, CDR1 is SQVTM and CDR2 ANQGSEA. In nucleotides, the CDR3 is TGCAGTGGGGCAGGGAACACAGATACGCAGTATTTT. The encoded protein is CSGAGNTDTQYF.

This clonotype has only one observation. V gene TRBV3-1 combines with J gene TRBJ1-2; perhaps TRBD1 as D (5 bases). CDR3 length: 17 amino acids. CDR1 and CDR2 (germline): LGHDT, YNNKEL (reference sequence). Trimming cost V 1 base and J 3 bases, with 18 bases left between them. CDR3 DNA: TGTGCCAGCAGCCAAGTCGTGGGGCAGGGAGGGGACTATGGCTACACCTTC. Translated, it gives CASSQVVGQGGDYGYTF.

This clonotype has a single count. This chain links TRBV20-1 with TRBJ1-4; 8 bases align to TRBD1. Germline CDR1 reads DFQATT; CDR2 reads SNEGSKA (reference sequence). V trimming: 2 bases; J trimming: 13 bases; junction bases outside the gene matches: 6. This CDR3 spans 12 amino acids. CDR3 sequence reads: CSARFAGTGLFF. CDR3 DNA: TGCAGTGCTAGATTCGCCGGGACAGGACTGTTTTTT.

This clonotype was seen only a few times. CDR3 sequence: CASSLSQGSEAFF. CDR3 nucleotides: TGTGCCAGCAGTTTATCGCAAGGTTCTGAAGCTTTCTTT. The rearrangement joins TRBV27 to TRBJ1-1, with unresolved D. The CDR3 totals 13 residues. V was cut by 0 bases and J by 6 bases, with 8 bases left in between. CDR1 is MNHEY and CDR2 is SMNVEV in the germline V gene (reference sequence).

This rearrangement joins TRBV6-1 to TRBJ1-4; no definite D call. There are 17 residues in the CDR3. V lost 3 bases to trimming and J lost 0 bases, with 14 bases between them. From germline, CDR1 is MNHNS and CDR2 SASEGT. CDR3 sequence reads: CASSEPEQLATNEKLFF. The CDR3 nucleotides are TGTGCCAGCAGTGAGCCCGAGCAGCTTGCAACTAATGAAAAACTGTTTTTT.

The chain is built from TRBV20-1 and TRBJ2-5; no firm D call. Germline lookup yields CDR1 DFQATT and CDR2 SNEGSKA (reference sequence). This CDR3 is built from 11 residues. Trimming cost V 6 bases and J 11 bases, with 16 bases left between them. Here the CDR3 reads CSASTVGEQYF. Written as DNA, the CDR3 is TGCAGTGCCAGCACGGTGGGTGAGCAGTACTTC.

This clonotype showed up just a few times. V usage is TRBV29-1 and J usage is TRBJ1-2, with 11 bases lining up with TRBD1. Germline V gene lookup returns CDR1 SQVTM and CDR2 ANQGSEA. CDR3 length: 13 amino acids. Unmatched junction bases numbered 6, after V lost 4 bases and J lost 8 bases. CDR3 sequence: CSVGRTGGSGYTF. The CDR3 nucleotides read TGCAGCGTTGGTCGGACAGGGGGCTCGGGCTACACCTTC.